The clone carrying this T cell receptor (beta chain) was seen a few times. What it binds is unknown. These data come from a study of T cell repertoires in cytomegalovirus infection. Whole-study context: Newly reported HLA-C-restricted and thoroughly characterized HLA-B-restricted CMV epitopes were employed. CMV infection and matching HLA type were both indicated by public TCR beta signatures. Study-wide results and caveats: There were HLA-C-restricted CMV-specific TCR beta clonotypes dominating the ex vivo response.

The CDR3 consists of 13 residues. V lost 7 bases, J lost 9 bases, and 16 bases lay in between. Using its own MiXCR run on the reads, TCRdb lists one record per CDR3 protein. The repertoire has about 700,000 distinct CDR3 sequences, 30% to 40% of them found once; the top ten carry about 20%. This chain connects TRBV12-3 or TRBV12-4 to TRBJ2-1; TRBD1 is a possible D gene (5 bases). The specimen was cultured PBMCs, collected from culture after CMV antigen stimulation. The sequence was collected from a human donor in good health (CMV status not recorded). Some clones in this sample may be carry-over from other donors' samples. This chain's CDR3 is CASTSTWGSEQFF. The CDR3 region has the DNA TGTGCCAGCACAAGTACATGGGGCAGTGAGCAGTTCTTC.